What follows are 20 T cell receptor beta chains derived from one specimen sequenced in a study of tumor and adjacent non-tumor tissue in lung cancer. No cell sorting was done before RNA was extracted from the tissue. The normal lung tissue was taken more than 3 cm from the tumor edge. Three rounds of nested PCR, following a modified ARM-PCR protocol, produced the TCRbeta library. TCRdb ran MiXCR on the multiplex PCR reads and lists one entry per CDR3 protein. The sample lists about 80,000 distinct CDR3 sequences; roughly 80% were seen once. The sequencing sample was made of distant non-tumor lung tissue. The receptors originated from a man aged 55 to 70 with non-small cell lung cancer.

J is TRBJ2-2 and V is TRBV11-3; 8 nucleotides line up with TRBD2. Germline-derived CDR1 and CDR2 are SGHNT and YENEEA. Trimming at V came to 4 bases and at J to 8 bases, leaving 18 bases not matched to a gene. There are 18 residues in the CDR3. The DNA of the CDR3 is TGTGCCAGCAGCTGCCGGGGAGCGGGAGAATACAGAGCAGGGGAGCTGTTTTTT. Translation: CASSCRGAGEYRAGELFF.

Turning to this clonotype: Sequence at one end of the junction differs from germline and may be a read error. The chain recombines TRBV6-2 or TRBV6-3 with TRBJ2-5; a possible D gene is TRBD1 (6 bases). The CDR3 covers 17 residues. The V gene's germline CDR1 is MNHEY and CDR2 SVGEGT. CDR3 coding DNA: TGTGTCAGCAGTTACAGGGTAGGGGGACCAGGGGAAGAGACCCAGTACTTC. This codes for CVSSYRVGGPGEETQYF.

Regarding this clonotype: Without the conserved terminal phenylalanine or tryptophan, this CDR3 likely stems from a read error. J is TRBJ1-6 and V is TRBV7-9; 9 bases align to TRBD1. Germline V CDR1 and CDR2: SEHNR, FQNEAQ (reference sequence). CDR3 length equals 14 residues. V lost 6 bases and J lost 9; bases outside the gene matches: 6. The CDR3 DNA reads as TGTGCCAGCAGGGGGACAGGGAGGGTTTCACCCCTCCACTCT. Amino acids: CASRGTGRVSPLHS.

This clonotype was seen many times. The CDR3 loop is CASSRQGRGTEAFF. CDR3 bases: TGTGCCAGTAGCCGACAGGGAAGGGGCACTGAAGCTTTCTTT. This chain links TRBV19 with TRBJ1-1; 7 bases line up with TRBD1. Germline lookup yields CDR1 LNHDA and CDR2 SQIVND (reference sequence). The CDR3 is made up of 14 amino acids. Trimming at V came to 6 bases and at J to 4 bases, leaving 8 bases not matched to a gene.

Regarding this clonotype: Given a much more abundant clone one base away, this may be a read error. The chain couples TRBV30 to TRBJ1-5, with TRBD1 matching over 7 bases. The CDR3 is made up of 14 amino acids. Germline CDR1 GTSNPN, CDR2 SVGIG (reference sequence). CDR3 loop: CVWSFTGANQPQHF. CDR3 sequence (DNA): TGTGTCTGGAGTTTTACAGGGGCGAATCAGCCCCAGCATTTT.

The CDR3 sequence: CASSGGSGGVTGSYF. The CDR3 DNA reads as TGTGCCAGCAGTGGGGGGAGCGGGGGAGTCACGGGGTCGTATTTT. V is TRBV12-3 or TRBV12-4 and J is TRBJ2-3, with 8 bases identical to TRBD2. J gave up 14 bases and V 5 bases, and 18 bases lay outside the gene matches. This CDR3 comprises 15 residues.

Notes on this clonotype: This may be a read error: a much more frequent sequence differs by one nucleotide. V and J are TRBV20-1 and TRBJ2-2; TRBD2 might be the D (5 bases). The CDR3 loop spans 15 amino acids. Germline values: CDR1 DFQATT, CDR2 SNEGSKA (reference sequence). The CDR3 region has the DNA TGCAGTGCGCCCCGGCGGGTGGGTGGCACCGGGGAGCTGCTTTTT. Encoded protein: CSAPRRVGGTGELLF.

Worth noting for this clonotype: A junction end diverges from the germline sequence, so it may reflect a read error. This chain's CDR3 is CASSPQQCSYNVQFF. The CDR3 region has the DNA TGCGCCAGCAGCCCCCAGCAGTGCTCCTACAATGTGCAGTTCTTC. This chain connects TRBV5-1 to TRBJ2-1; the D is unclear. Germline loops: CDR1 SGHRS, CDR2 YFSETQ. CDR3 length equals 15 residues.

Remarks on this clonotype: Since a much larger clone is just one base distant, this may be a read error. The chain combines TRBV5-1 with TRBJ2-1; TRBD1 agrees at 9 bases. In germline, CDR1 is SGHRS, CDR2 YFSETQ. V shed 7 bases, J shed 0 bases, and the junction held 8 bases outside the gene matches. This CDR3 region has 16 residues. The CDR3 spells CASCLGQGSSYNEQFF. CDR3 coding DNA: TGCGCCAGCTGCCTAGGACAGGGGAGCTCCTACAATGAGCAGTTCTTC.

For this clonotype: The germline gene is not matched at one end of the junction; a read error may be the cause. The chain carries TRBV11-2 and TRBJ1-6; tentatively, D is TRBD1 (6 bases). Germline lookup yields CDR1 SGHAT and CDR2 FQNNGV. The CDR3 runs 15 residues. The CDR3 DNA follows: TGTGTCAACAGCTTAGGAGGGGACAATAATTCACCCCTTCACTTT. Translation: CVNSLGGDNNSPLHF.

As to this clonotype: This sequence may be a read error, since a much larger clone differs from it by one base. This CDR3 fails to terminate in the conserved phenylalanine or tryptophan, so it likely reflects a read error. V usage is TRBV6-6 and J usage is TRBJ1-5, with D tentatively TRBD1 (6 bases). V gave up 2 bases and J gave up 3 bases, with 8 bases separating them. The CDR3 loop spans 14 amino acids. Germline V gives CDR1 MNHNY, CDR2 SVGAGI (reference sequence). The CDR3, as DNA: TGTGCCAGCAGTTACAGGGGGAACAATCAGCCCCAGCATCTT. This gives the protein CASSYRGNNQPQHL.

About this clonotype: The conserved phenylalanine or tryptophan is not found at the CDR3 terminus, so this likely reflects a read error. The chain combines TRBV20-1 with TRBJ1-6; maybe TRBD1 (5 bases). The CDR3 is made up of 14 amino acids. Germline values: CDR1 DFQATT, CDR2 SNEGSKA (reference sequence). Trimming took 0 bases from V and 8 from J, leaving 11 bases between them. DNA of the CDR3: TGCAGTGCTAGAGATGGGGGGACCTATTCACCCCTCCACTAC. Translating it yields CSARDGGTYSPLHY.

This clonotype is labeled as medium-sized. CDR3 DNA sequence: TGCAGTGCTAGAGCTTCGGGTGGGGGGAGCAACACCGGGGAGCTGTTTTTT. It specifies CSARASGGGSNTGELFF. The genes are TRBV20-1 and TRBJ2-2; D is perhaps TRBD2 (6 bases). Germline CDR1 and CDR2: DFQATT and SNEGSKA (reference sequence). Trimming pared 1 base from V and 2 bases from J, leaving 17 bases between. The CDR3 loop spans 17 amino acids.

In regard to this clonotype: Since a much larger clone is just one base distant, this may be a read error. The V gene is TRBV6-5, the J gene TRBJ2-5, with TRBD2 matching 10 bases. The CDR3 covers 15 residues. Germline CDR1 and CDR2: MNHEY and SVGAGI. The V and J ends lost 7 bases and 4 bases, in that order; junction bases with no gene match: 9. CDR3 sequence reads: CASMMGSGGAETQYF. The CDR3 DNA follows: TGTGCCAGCATGATGGGGAGCGGGGGGGCAGAGACCCAGTACTTC.

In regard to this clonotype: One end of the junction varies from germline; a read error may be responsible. The CDR3 nucleotides read TGTTCCAGCAGTTTAGCGGGGACCAGCTCTCGGGCCAACGTCCTGACTTTC. It codes for CSSSLAGTSSRANVLTF. This chain links TRBV6-5 with TRBJ2-6, with 8 nucleotides matching TRBD2. The V gene's germline CDR1 is MNHEY and CDR2 SVGAGI. The CDR3 length is 17 residues.

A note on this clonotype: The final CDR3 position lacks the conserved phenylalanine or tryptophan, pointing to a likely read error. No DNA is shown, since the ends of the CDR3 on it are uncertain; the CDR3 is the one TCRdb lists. The CDR3 spells CASSFQGADTKYY. The chain couples TRBV11-3 to TRBJ2-3; the table's D call TRBD1 went unverified against the DNA. The CDR3 spans 13 amino acids, including both terminal residues. CDR1 is SGHNT and CDR2 is YENEEA in the germline V gene.

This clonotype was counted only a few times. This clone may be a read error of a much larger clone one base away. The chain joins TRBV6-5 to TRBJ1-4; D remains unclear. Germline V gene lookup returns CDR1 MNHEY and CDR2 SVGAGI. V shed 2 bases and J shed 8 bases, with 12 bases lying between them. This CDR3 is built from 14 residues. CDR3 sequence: CASSYTSMGEKLFF. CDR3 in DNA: TGTGCCAGCAGTTACACGTCCATGGGGGAAAAACTGTTTTTT.

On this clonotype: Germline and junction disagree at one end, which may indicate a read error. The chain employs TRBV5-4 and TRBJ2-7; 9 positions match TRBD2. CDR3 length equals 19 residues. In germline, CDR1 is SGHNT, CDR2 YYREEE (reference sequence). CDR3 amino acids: CDSSSPPGSGSRGSYDQYF. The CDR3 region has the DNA TGTGACAGTAGCTCGCCGCCGGGTAGCGGGAGCAGGGGCTCCTACGATCAGTACTTC.

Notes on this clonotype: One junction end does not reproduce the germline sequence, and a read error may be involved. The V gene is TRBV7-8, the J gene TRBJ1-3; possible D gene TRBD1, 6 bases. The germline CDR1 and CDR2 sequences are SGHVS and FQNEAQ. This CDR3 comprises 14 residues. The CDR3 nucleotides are TGTGCCATCAGCTTCAGGGGCTCTGGAAACACCATATATTTT. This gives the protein CAISFRGSGNTIYF. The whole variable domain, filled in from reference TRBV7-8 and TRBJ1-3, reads GAGVSQSPRYKVAKRGQDVALRCDPISGHVSLFWYQQALGQGPEFLTYFQNEAQLDKSGLPSDRFFAERPEGSVSTLKIQRTQQEDSAVYLCAISFRGSGNTIYFGEGSWLTVV.

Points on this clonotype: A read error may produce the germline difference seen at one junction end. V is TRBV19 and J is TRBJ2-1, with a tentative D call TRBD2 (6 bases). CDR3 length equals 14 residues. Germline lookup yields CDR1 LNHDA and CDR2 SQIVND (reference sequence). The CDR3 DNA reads TGTGCCAGTAGTATAGGGGCGGGGCCCAATGAGCAGATCTTC. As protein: CASSIGAGPNEQIF.